This T cell receptor (beta chain) originates from a study of quantifying T cell responses using KT2 cells. Study context: RNA was reverse transcribed with TCR alpha and beta constant-region primers. The second PCR ran as a qPCR until a predetermined fluorescence threshold was reached. Points from the study as a whole: KT2 sequence counts showed saturation when very many KT2 cells were spiked in.

The table lists this clonotype with a few counts. The antigen remains unidentified. A single-stranded UMI oligo with SP2 sequence was ligated to cDNA 3' ends. The first PCR ran roughly 4 cycles with an equimolar RC1.1 and RC1.2 beta primer mix. TCR alpha and beta chains were handled separately starting at the second PCR. MiXCR, applied by TCRdb to the UMI-ligation and nested PCR reads, yields one record per CDR3 protein. Of roughly 51,000 distinct CDR3 sequences listed, roughly an eighth are singletons. The sequence was obtained from a human donor. The specimen was PBMCs spiked with cells of the T cell clone KT2.

CDR3 DNA sequence: TGCGCCAGCAGCAACAACCTGGGCTCTGGAAACACCATATATTTT. Its translation: CASSNNLGSGNTIYF. The chain uses TRBV10-2 and TRBJ1-3; D uncertain. Germline lookup yields CDR1 WSHSY and CDR2 SAAADI. There are 15 residues in the CDR3. Trimming stripped 6 bases from V and 0 bases from J, with 12 bases between.